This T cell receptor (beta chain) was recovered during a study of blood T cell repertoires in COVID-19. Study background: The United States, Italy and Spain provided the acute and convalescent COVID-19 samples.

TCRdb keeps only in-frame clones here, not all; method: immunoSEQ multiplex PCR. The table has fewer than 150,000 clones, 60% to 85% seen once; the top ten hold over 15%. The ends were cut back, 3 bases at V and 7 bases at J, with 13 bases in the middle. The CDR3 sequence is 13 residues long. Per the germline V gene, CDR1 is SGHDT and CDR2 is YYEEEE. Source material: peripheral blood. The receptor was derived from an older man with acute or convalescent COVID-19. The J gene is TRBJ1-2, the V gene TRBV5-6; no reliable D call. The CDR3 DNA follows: TGTGCCAGCAGCTCAATCGTGACGGGTGGCTACACCTTC. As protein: CASSSIVTGGYTF.